The next 4 T cell receptor beta chains were all read from a single sample in a study of beta chain features in type 1 diabetes. Overall study findings and caveats: All four CD4+ subsets from Type 1 diabetes patients carried moderately but significantly shorter TCRB CDR3s.

Every bit of the isolated RNA underwent reverse transcription, so sequencing read expressed TCRB transcripts. Some clones are missing from TCRdb's copy, which holds only in-frame ones; the method was immunoSEQ multiplex PCR. The profile covers more than 300,000 clones, with over 8.5% appearing a single time and approximately 0.55% taken by the ten largest. These TCRs are of unknown antigen specificity. The sample taken for sequencing was central memory CD4+ T cells from blood. These receptors originate from a man aged 25-45 years with type 1 diabetes.

This clone has just a few counts. The same CDR3 also results from other DNA sequences found in this sample. The J gene is TRBJ2-2, the V gene TRBV7-2; 7 nucleotides align to TRBD1. Per the germline V gene, CDR1 is SGHTA and CDR2 is FQGNSA. CDR3 size: 15 residues. The V gene end was trimmed by 9 bases and the J gene end by 0 bases; junction bases not matched to a gene: 7. The DNA for the CDR3 is TGTGCCAGTTCCCCGGGGACAGCGAACACCGGGGAGCTGTTTTTT. Translating gives CASSPGTANTGELFF.

This clone came up a few times. The J gene is TRBJ2-7, the V gene TRBV11-2; D remains ambiguous. The germline V gene has CDR1 SGHAT and CDR2 FQNNGV. This CDR3 region has 14 residues. Trimming took off 5 bases at V and 1 base at J, with 12 bases between the two ends. The CDR3 DNA follows: TGTGCCAGCAGCGGAGCACAGCGATCCTACGAGCAGTACTTC. This codes for CASSGAQRSYEQYF.

This clone was recorded a few times. This sequence joins TRBV28 and TRBJ2-6; TRBD2 might be the D (7 bases). Germline CDR1 reads MDHEN; CDR2 reads SYDVKM. This CDR3 is built from 17 residues. V lost 5 bases and J lost 3, with 17 bases in between. Here the CDR3 reads CASSPMAGALGANVLTF. DNA of the CDR3: TGTGCCAGCAGTCCGATGGCGGGGGCGCTTGGGGCCAACGTCCTGACTTTC.

This clone was found a few times. The chain carries TRBV5-1 and TRBJ2-3; TRBD2 might be the D (6 bases). The CDR3 consists of 13 residues. Germline CDR1 reads SGHRS; CDR2 reads YFSETQ. The V end lost 5 bases, the J end lost 0 bases, and 7 bases lay between the germline ends. The CDR3 loop is CASRGTSTDTQYF. The CDR3 DNA follows: TGCGCCAGCAGAGGGACTAGCACAGATACGCAGTATTTT.